This T cell receptor beta chain was sequenced in a study of T cell responses to AZD1222 COVID-19 vaccine. As for the study in general: Pooling of second doses given at about 4 or about 12 weeks was done.

With respect to this clone: Its specificity is unknown.

Measured with immunoSEQ multiplex PCR; TCRdb has only the in-frame clones, and not every one. Of over 100,000 clones in the sample, approximately 86% are singletons; the top ten hold 4% to 6%. V lost 3 bases to trimming and J lost 4 bases, with 9 bases between them. This CDR3 region has 13 residues. Per the germline V gene, CDR1 is LGHNA and CDR2 is YSLEER. The study's findings and limits: Among vaccine-associated CD4 TCRs, coverage spanned spike, with dominance at 160-218 and 743-854. Elevations in Spike-specific TCR breadth and depth followed administration of two AZD1222 doses. Clonal diversity was possibly underestimated; the donors were predominantly white British and more often female.

This TCR derives from an adult in good health. The genes are TRBV4-3 and TRBJ1-1, with a weak D call TRBD1 (5 bases). The starting material was peripheral blood, obtained on day 0 of AZD1222 vaccination. Here the CDR3 reads CASSHDRSTEAFF. The CDR3 nucleotides are TGCGCCAGCAGCCACGACAGATCCACTGAAGCTTTCTTT.